One and the same sample provided the 19 T cell receptor beta chains below, sequenced in a study of blood T cell repertoires in COVID-19. This table comes from immunoSEQ multiplex PCR, and its TCRdb copy is limited to in-frame clones, with some not included. This sample has 300,000 to 350,000 clones; 80% to 90% occur once, and the top ten carry under 2.5%. The sequencing sample was made of PBMCs or T cells enriched from blood (not recorded which). These receptors were obtained from a man aged 30 to 45 who had recovered from COVID-19.

The chain joins TRBV7-2 to TRBJ1-6, with D hard to call. This CDR3 contains 14 residues. Germline values: CDR1 SGHTA, CDR2 FQGNSA. Trimming stripped 5 bases from V and 5 bases from J, with 10 bases between. CDR3: CASSHERDNSPLHF. DNA of the CDR3: TGTGCCAGCAGCCACGAACGAGATAATTCACCCCTCCACTTT.

This clone was detected once. The chain uses TRBV11-2 and TRBJ1-4; the match to TRBD1 covers 8 bases. The V gene end was trimmed by 3 bases and the J gene end by 0 bases; junction bases not matched to a gene: 3. There are 16 residues in the CDR3. Germline V CDR1 and CDR2: SGHAT, FQNNGV. CDR3 sequence (DNA): TGTGCCAGCAGCTTCGACAGGGGTGCAACTAATGAAAAACTGTTTTTT. As protein: CASSFDRGATNEKLFF.

This chain uses TRBV29-1 with TRBJ2-3; D is perhaps TRBD2 (6 bases). Deletions cut 3 bases from V and 3 bases from J, with 13 bases between. CDR1 and CDR2 (germline): SQVTM, ANQGSEA. There are 14 residues in the CDR3. This chain's CDR3 is CSVDPGLYTDTQYF. The DNA of the CDR3 is TGCAGCGTTGATCCGGGACTCTATACAGATACGCAGTATTTT.

The table lists this clone with a few counts. The chain has TRBV19 and TRBJ1-1; 9 bases are shared with TRBD1. The V gene's germline CDR1 is LNHDA and CDR2 SQIVND (reference sequence). Unmatched junction bases numbered 6, after V lost 3 bases and J lost 4 bases. The CDR3 is 15 residues long. CDR3 residues: CASSIRQGVFTEAFF. The CDR3 DNA is TGTGCCAGTAGTATCCGACAGGGGGTGTTCACTGAAGCTTTCTTT.

The rearrangement uses TRBV6-5 and TRBJ1-1; D uncertain. V was trimmed by 6 bases and J by 1 base, leaving 3 bases between them. The CDR3 has 11 residues. CDR1 MNHEY and CDR2 SVGAGI come from the germline V gene. In DNA, the CDR3 is TGTGCCAGCAGCGGGAACACTGAAGCTTTCTTT. As protein: CASSGNTEAFF.

The sample holds one count of this clone. This chain uses TRBV19 with TRBJ2-7; maybe TRBD1 (5 bases). V was trimmed by 5 bases and J by 3 bases, leaving 14 bases between them. CDR1 is LNHDA and CDR2 is SQIVND in the germline V gene (reference sequence). This CDR3 spans 14 amino acids. CDR3 coding DNA: TGTGCCAGTAGTCTGTCTCGGCAGGGCTACGAGCAGTACTTC. Protein sequence: CASSLSRQGYEQYF. The entire variable domain, with the rest obtained from reference TRBV19 and TRBJ2-7, is as follows: DGGITQSPKYLFRKEGQNVTLSCEQNLNHDAMYWYRQDPGQGLRLIYYSQIVNDFQKGDIAEGYSVSREKKESFPLTVTSAQKNPTAFYLCASSLSRQGYEQYFGPGTRLTVT.

This chain connects TRBV4-1 to TRBJ2-1; 10 nucleotides agree with TRBD2. V was clipped by 3 bases and J by 5 bases; unmatched bases: 7. The CDR3 consists of 16 residues. Germline values: CDR1 MGHRA, CDR2 YSYEKL. The CDR3 loop is CASSQERGGLNNEQFF. The CDR3 DNA reads TGCGCCAGCAGCCAGGAGCGGGGGGGCCTTAACAATGAGCAGTTCTTC.

This chain connects TRBV6-5 to TRBJ2-3; 8 nucleotides line up with TRBD2. The V and J ends lost 7 bases and 2 bases, in that order; junction bases with no gene match: 5. The CDR3 is made up of 14 amino acids. The germline CDR1 and CDR2 sequences are MNHEY and SVGAGI. The CDR3 DNA reads as TGTGCCAGCACCCCGGGGGGGGTCACAGATACGCAGTATTTT. Its protein product is CASTPGGVTDTQYF.

The chain recombines TRBV7-2 with TRBJ2-6, with a possible D match to TRBD2 (5 bases). Trimming took 3 bases from V and 0 from J, leaving 9 bases between them. Germline CDR1 reads SGHTA; CDR2 reads FQGNSA. The CDR3 has 16 residues. This CDR3 is CASSLSGGSGANVLTF. DNA for the CDR3: TGTGCCAGCAGCTTGAGCGGAGGCTCTGGGGCCAACGTCCTGACTTTC.

This clone was picked up one time. The chain has TRBV20-1 and TRBJ2-3; TRBD1 might be the D (5 bases). The germline V gene encodes CDR1 DFQATT and CDR2 SNEGSKA (reference sequence). Trimming stripped 4 bases from V and 0 bases from J, with 14 bases between. This CDR3 has 15 residues. The CDR3 reads CSATEQVPSTDTQYF. The CDR3 DNA is TGCAGTGCTACTGAACAGGTACCCAGCACAGATACGCAGTATTTT.

The J gene is TRBJ1-2, the V gene TRBV25-1; 9 nucleotides agree with TRBD1. V was pared by 4 bases and J by 4 bases, with 7 bases of the junction left unmatched. CDR3 length equals 15 residues. Germline V CDR1 and CDR2: MGHDK, SYGVNS. CDR3 nucleotides: TGTGCCAGCAGTGGAGAACAGGGGGCGGGCTATGGCTACACCTTC. Amino acid sequence: CASSGEQGAGYGYTF.

The chain carries TRBV21-1 and TRBJ2-3; TRBD1, as called in the table, went unchecked against the DNA. TRBV21-1 is assigned pseudogene status. The CDR3 extends over 18 amino acids. The CDR3 is CASSKAPRAGGRADTQYF. The CDR3 nucleotides are TGTGCCAGCAGCAAAGCCCCGAGGGCAGGGGGCAGAGCAGATACGCAGTATTTT.

The V and J genes are TRBV7-9 and TRBJ2-5, with 7 bases that match TRBD2. The V and J ends lost 7 bases and 1 base, in that order; junction bases with no gene match: 6. The length of the CDR3 is 14 residues. Per germline, CDR1 SEHNR and CDR2 FQNEAQ (reference sequence). CDR3 residues: CASTMAGVQETQYF. The CDR3 nucleotides are TGTGCCAGCACCATGGCGGGAGTCCAAGAGACCCAGTACTTC.

A few counts support this clone. V and J are TRBV12-2 and TRBJ2-5; TRBD1 reflects the table's D call only, with no check against the DNA. TRBV12-2 is assigned pseudogene status. The CDR3 consists of 15 residues. The CDR3 DNA is TGTGCAAGTCGCTCACGGCGGGCAGGGGGAGAGACCCAGTACTTC. Translating gives CASRSRRAGGETQYF.

The count of this clone is one. The chain links TRBV3-1 (or the pseudogene TRBV3-2) to TRBJ2-7; 10 nucleotides line up with TRBD1. Germline V gene sequence: CDR1 LGHDT, CDR2 YNNKEL (reference sequence). The V and J ends lost 3 bases and 10 bases, in that order; junction bases with no gene match: 9. This CDR3 has 14 residues. The CDR3 region is CASSQRRTGGGQYF. For the CDR3, the DNA is TGTGCCAGCAGCCAGAGACGGACAGGGGGAGGTCAGTACTTC.

The chain employs TRBV7-8 and TRBJ2-5; 12 bases map to TRBD1. Looked up from germline, CDR1 is SGHVS and CDR2 is FQNEAQ. Trimming took 5 bases from V and 2 from J; bases not matched to a gene: 12. The CDR3 consists of 18 residues. In nucleotides, the CDR3 is TGTGCCAGCAGCCGAACGGGACAGGGGGCAGGTTGGCAAGAGACCCAGTACTTC. Amino acid sequence: CASSRTGQGAGWQETQYF.

The J gene is TRBJ1-2, the V gene TRBV2; TRBD1 agrees at 7 bases. Trimming cost V 8 bases and J 2 bases; bases outside gene matches: 8. Germline V lookup: CDR1 SNHLY, CDR2 FYNNEI. The CDR3 extends over 14 amino acids. CDR3 loop: CASVSGTENYGYTF. CDR3 in DNA: TGTGCCAGCGTATCCGGGACAGAGAACTATGGCTACACCTTC.

The rearrangement links TRBV5-1 to TRBJ2-3; 8 bases are shared with TRBD2. The V and J ends lost 6 bases and 6 bases, in that order; junction bases with no gene match: 12. Germline V lookup: CDR1 SGHRS, CDR2 YFSETQ. The CDR3 has 15 amino acids. The CDR3 DNA reads TGCGCCAGCAAACGGGGGGGCCTGGGTAAGGATACGCAGTATTTT. It translates to CASKRGGLGKDTQYF.

V and J are TRBV5-6 and TRBJ1-1; unclear D gene. CDR1 SGHDT and CDR2 YYEEEE come from the germline V gene. This CDR3 is 16 amino acids long. V lost 3 bases and J lost 4, with 19 bases in between. CDR3: CASSWGVGGKTTEAFF. The CDR3 DNA reads TGTGCCAGCAGCTGGGGTGTAGGAGGGAAGACCACTGAAGCTTTCTTT. Combining the CDR3 with reference TRBV5-6 and TRBJ1-1 gives the whole variable domain DAGVTQSPTHLIKTRGQQVTLRCSPKSGHDTVSWYQQALGQGPQFIFQYYEEEERQRGNFPDRFSGHQFPNYSSELNVNALLLGDSALYLCASSWGVGGKTTEAFFGQGTRLTVV.